The next 15 T cell receptor beta chains were all read from a single sample in a study of blood T cell repertoires in COVID-19. Assay: immunoSEQ multiplex PCR; the TCRdb copy retains only in-frame clones and omits some. The sample shows more than 350,000 clones, 80% to 90% of them seen only once. Sequencing was done on a sample of PBMCs or T cells enriched from blood (not recorded which). Source of these receptors: a man younger than 35 who had recovered from COVID-19.

The chain combines TRBV4-1 with TRBJ1-1, with TRBD1 as a possible D gene (5 bases). The CDR3 contains 14 residues. The germline V gene encodes CDR1 MGHRA and CDR2 YSYEKL. V was shortened by 1 base and J by 2 bases, with 8 bases between the two germline ends. CDR3 in amino acids: CASSQAQGNTEAFF. In DNA, the CDR3 is TGCGCCAGCAGCCAAGCTCAGGGAAACACTGAAGCTTTCTTT.

This chain connects TRBV5-4 to TRBJ1-4; D unresolved. The CDR3 consists of 16 residues. The germline V gene has CDR1 SGHNT and CDR2 YYREEE (reference sequence). With 3 bases removed from V and 0 bases from J, the gap between germline ends came to 12 bases. Here the CDR3 reads CASSSGGRTTNEKLFF. The CDR3, as DNA: TGTGCCAGCAGCTCGGGTGGGAGGACAACTAATGAAAAACTGTTTTTT.

This clone was picked up one time. This sequence joins TRBV27 and TRBJ2-5; 8 positions match TRBD2. The CDR3 runs to 14 residues. V gave up 5 bases and J gave up 5 bases; unmatched junction bases: 7. In germline, CDR1 is MNHEY, CDR2 SMNVEV (reference sequence). CDR3 coding DNA: TGTGCCAGCAGTGCCGGGGGACTAGGGGAGACCCAGTACTTC. This codes for CASSAGGLGETQYF.

The rearrangement joins TRBV5-1 to TRBJ2-5, with 10 bases lining up with TRBD1. The CDR3 is 13 amino acids. Germline-derived CDR1 and CDR2 are SGHRS and YFSETQ. V lost 5 bases to trimming and J lost 12 bases; unmatched junction nucleotides: 10. The CDR3 nucleotides are TGCGCCAGCAGTCCCGGGACAGGGGATAAGAAGTACTTC. Its translation is CASSPGTGDKKYF.

This clone was counted a few times. V and J are TRBV27 and TRBJ2-6; 9 nucleotides agree with TRBD1. This CDR3 is 15 amino acids long. With V trimmed by 3 bases and J by 9 bases, 6 bases remained unmatched. The germline gives CDR1 MNHEY, CDR2 SMNVEV (reference sequence). This CDR3 reads CASSLYPGQGNVLTF. DNA for the CDR3: TGTGCCAGCAGTTTGTACCCGGGACAGGGCAACGTCCTGACTTTC. Using reference TRBV27 and TRBJ2-6 for the parts outside the CDR3, the full variable domain is EAQVTQNPRYLITVTGKKLTVTCSQNMNHEYMSWYRQDPGLGLRQIYYSMNVEVTDKGDVPEGYKVSRKEKRNFPLILESPSPNQTSLYFCASSLYPGQGNVLTFGAGSRLTVL.

This sequence joins TRBV5-1 and TRBJ1-2; D might be TRBD1 (5 bases). Germline V gene sequence: CDR1 SGHRS, CDR2 YFSETQ. This CDR3 contains 17 residues. V dropped 0 bases and J dropped 5 bases, with 20 bases sitting between them. The CDR3 sequence: CASSLGPDTSQAYGYTF. The CDR3 DNA sequence: TGCGCCAGCAGCTTGGGCCCGGACACTAGCCAAGCTTATGGCTACACCTTC. The full variable domain, with the rest looked up from reference TRBV5-1 and TRBJ1-2, is KAGVTQTPRYLIKTRGQQVTLSCSPISGHRSVSWYQQTPGQGLQFLFEYFSETQRNKGNFPGRFSGRQFSNSRSEMNVSTLELGDSALYLCASSLGPDTSQAYGYTFGSGTRLTVV.

This clone came up once. The chain recombines TRBV30 with TRBJ2-7; D unclear. Germline V lookup: CDR1 GTSNPN, CDR2 SVGIG (reference sequence). The CDR3 is made up of 11 amino acids. Between the trimmed V and J ends, which lost 0 bases and 6 bases, there was a span of 6 bases. DNA of the CDR3: TGTGCCTGGAGTGTACTAAGCGAGCAGTACTTC. It specifies CAWSVLSEQYF.

This clone has only one observation. A much larger clone is a single base away; this may be a read error. This specimen includes other DNA sequences encoding the same CDR3. V is TRBV7-9 and J is TRBJ1-5; D is ambiguous. Trimming left V 2 bases short and J 2 bases short, with 4 bases between. The CDR3 runs to 13 residues. Germline V gene lookup returns CDR1 SEHNR and CDR2 FQNEAQ (reference sequence). The CDR3 reads CASSLQGNQPQHF. The CDR3 DNA sequence: TGTGCCAGCAGCTTACAGGGCAATCAGCCCCAGCATTTT.

This clone was detected only once. The DNA is left out, because the CDR3 cannot be placed on it with certainty; the CDR3 is given as TCRdb lists it. V is TRBV1 and J is TRBJ1-6. TRBV1 is termed a pseudogene. The CDR3 has 16 amino acids, counting both end residues. CDR3 region: CTSFGEGSPINSPLHF.

This clone is a singleton in its sample. The rearrangement joins TRBV12-5 to TRBJ2-2; TRBD2 agrees at 8 bases. The germline V gene encodes CDR1 LGHNT and CDR2 FRNRAP. With V trimmed by 3 bases and J by 6 bases, 18 bases remained unmatched. CDR3 size: 19 residues. CDR3 loop: CASGFLLRAAGDDAGELFF. CDR3 nucleotide sequence: TGTGCTAGTGGTTTCTTGCTACGCGCAGCGGGGGATGATGCCGGGGAGCTGTTTTTT.

The chain is built from TRBV6-5 and TRBJ1-5; D ambiguous. The CDR3 extends over 16 amino acids. Per germline, CDR1 MNHEY and CDR2 SVGAGI. V was pared by 0 bases and J by 0 bases, with 9 bases between. The CDR3 loop reads CASSYSYSHSNQPQHF. The CDR3 DNA sequence: TGTGCCAGCAGTTACTCATACAGTCATAGCAATCAGCCCCAGCATTTT.

The chain combines TRBV2 with TRBJ2-7; 8 nucleotides line up with TRBD1. Germline assignment: CDR1 SNHLY and CDR2 FYNNEI. The V gene end was trimmed by 11 bases and the J gene end by 2 bases; junction bases not matched to a gene: 5. The CDR3 runs to 12 residues. This CDR3 is CAGGQGPYEQYF. For the CDR3, the DNA is TGTGCCGGCGGACAGGGACCCTACGAGCAGTACTTC.

The chain carries TRBV29-1 and TRBJ1-1; 7 bases are shared with TRBD1. The length of the CDR3 is 13 residues. Germline lookup yields CDR1 SQVTM and CDR2 ANQGSEA. The J segment lost 4 bases and the V segment lost 4 bases, leaving 6 bases of the junction unmatched. CDR3 residues: CSVALRGPTEAFF. DNA for the CDR3: TGCAGCGTTGCCCTGAGGGGGCCCACTGAAGCTTTCTTT.

This clone has only a few counts. This chain links TRBV28 with TRBJ1-5, with TRBD1 identical over 7 bases. Germline-derived CDR1 and CDR2 are MDHEN and SYDVKM. The junction had 12 bases not matched to a gene; V was cut back by 7 bases and J by 3 bases. This CDR3 has 16 amino acids. The CDR3 loop reads CASNQPGTASNQPQHF. CDR3 DNA sequence: TGTGCCAGCAACCAACCGGGGACAGCCTCCAATCAGCCCCAGCATTTT.

The chain has TRBV6-5 and TRBJ2-7; 7 bases align to TRBD2. Germline V gene data show CDR1 as MNHEY and CDR2 as SVGAGI. V shed 5 bases, J shed 4 bases, and the junction held 11 bases outside the gene matches. This CDR3 region has 15 residues. CDR3 loop: CASSTGRGRHYEQYF. CDR3 DNA sequence: TGTGCCAGCAGTACGGGGAGGGGCAGACATTACGAGCAGTACTTC.